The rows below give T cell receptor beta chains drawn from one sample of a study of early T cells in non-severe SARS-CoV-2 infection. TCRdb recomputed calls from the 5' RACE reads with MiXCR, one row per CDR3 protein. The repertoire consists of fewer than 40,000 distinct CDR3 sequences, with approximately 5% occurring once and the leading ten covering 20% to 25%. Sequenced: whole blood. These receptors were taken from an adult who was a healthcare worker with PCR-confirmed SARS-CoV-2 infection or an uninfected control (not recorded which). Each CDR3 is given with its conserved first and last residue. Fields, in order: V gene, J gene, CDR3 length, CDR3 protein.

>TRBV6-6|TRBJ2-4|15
CASSDPPWSKNIQYF
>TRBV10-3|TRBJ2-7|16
CAIKGAAGDRSYEQYF
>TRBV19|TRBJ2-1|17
CASSIGAAGGYYNEQFF
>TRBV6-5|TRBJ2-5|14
CASSSRGRTQTQYF
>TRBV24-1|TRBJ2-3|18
CTTSDLPSGGSRTDTQYF
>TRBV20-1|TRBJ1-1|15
CSAKGEGWMNTEAFF
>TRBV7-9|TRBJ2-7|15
CASSERLAGVHEQYF
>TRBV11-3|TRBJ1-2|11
CASSFNEGYTF
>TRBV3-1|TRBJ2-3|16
CASSPRGAASTDTQYF
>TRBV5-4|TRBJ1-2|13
CASSLGSFYGYTF